This is a list of T cell receptor beta chains from one sample in a study of breast tumors, draining lymph nodes, adjacent tissues. One entry per CDR3 protein, called by TCRdb with MiXCR from the multiplex PCR reads. The table shows some 110,000 distinct CDR3 sequences, with more than 25% occurring only once. The sample was axillary lymph node tissue. Receptors originate from a female donor with breast cancer. Some clones in this sample may be carry-over from other donors' samples. Each CDR3 is given with its conserved first and last residue. The D gene is left open where the match is weak. The size entry is marked missing in some rows and otherwise reads once, few, many or a size class.

NA	TRBV9	TRBJ1-4	NA	TGTGCCAGCAGCGTAGTTAGCGGGAGTGAACTGTTTTTT	CASSVVSGSELFF
NA	TRBV12-3/TRBV12-4	TRBJ1-1	many	TGTGCCAGCAGTCCGGACCCTCGACGGGACACTGAAGCTTTCTTT	CASSPDPRRDTEAFF
NA	TRBV27	TRBJ1-1	NA	TGTGCCAGCAGTTTATGGGGGGGGCGAGCTTTCTTT	CASSLWGGRAFF
NA	TRBV5-6	TRBJ2-7	many	TGTGCCAGCAGCTTGTTAAGGGCGGGCCGCCACGAGCAGTACTTC	CASSLLRAGRHEQYF
NA	TRBV19	TRBJ1-5	many	TGTGCCAGTAGTATAGCCGGGAAGTTAAATCAGCCCCAGCATTTT	CASSIAGKLNQPQHF
NA	TRBV20-1	TRBJ2-5	many	TGCAGTGCTAGAGTTCTGGAGACCCAGTCCTTC	CSARVLETQSF
TRBD1	TRBV7-9	TRBJ2-1	many	TGTGCCAGCAGCCCTTTGGACAGGGGAGCAAGGGAGCAGTTCTTC	CASSPLDRGAREQFF
NA	TRBV6-2/TRBV6-3	TRBJ2-7	many	TGTGCCAGCAGTTATCGGTTCCGGTCGGGGGCCTACGAGCAGTACTTC	CASSYRFRSGAYEQYF
TRBD2	TRBV11-2	TRBJ2-7	many	TGTGCCAGCAGCTTGGAGAGACTCCCCGTAGCGGGAGGGGCCTACGAGCAGTACTTC	CASSLERLPVAGGAYEQYF
NA	TRBV7-9	TRBJ1-4	many	TGTGCCAGCAGCCCGGTCGGGAAGGGGCAGGAAAAACTGTTTTTT	CASSPVGKGQEKLFF
TRBD1	TRBV7-8	TRBJ1-2	NA	TGTGCCAGCAGCTTACAGACAGGGATCGATGGCTACACCTTC	CASSLQTGIDGYTF
TRBD1	TRBV20-1	TRBJ2-4	many	TGCAGTGCTGCTCAGACAGGGAAAAACATTCAGTACTTC	CSAAQTGKNIQYF
NA	TRBV13	TRBJ1-1	many	TGTGCCAGCAGCTTGAGGGGAGGGGACGGCGAAGCTTTCTTT	CASSLRGGDGEAFF
TRBD1	TRBV6-1	TRBJ1-1	few	TGTGCCAGCAGTGAGTTCGACAGGGGCACTGAAGCTTTCTTT	CASSEFDRGTEAFF
NA	TRBV20-1	TRBJ2-5	many	TGCAGTGCTAGAGATATGGAGACCCAGTACTTC	CSARDMETQYF
TRBD1	TRBV10-3	TRBJ1-1	NA	TGTGCCATCAGTGAGTACAGGACAGGTAACACTGAAGCTTTCTTT	CAISEYRTGNTEAFF
NA	TRBV6-6	TRBJ1-2	many	TGTGCCAGCAGTCACTCGGCGGAGCACTATGGCTACACCTTC	CASSHSAEHYGYTF
NA	TRBV5-1	TRBJ1-2	many	TGCGCCAGCAGGTATACAACAGATGTCTATGGCTACACCTTC	CASRYTTDVYGYTF
NA	TRBV6-2/TRBV6-3	TRBJ2-7	many	TGTGCCAGCATGCTCCGGTTTGGGTCAGGCTACGAGCAGTACTTC	CASMLRFGSGYEQYF
NA	TRBV28	TRBJ2-4	NA	TGTGCCAGCAGTTTAGGGGGGAAAGGGGACATTCAGTACTTC	CASSLGGKGDIQYF
TRBD1	TRBV7-2	TRBJ1-5	many	TGTGCCAGCAGCCCCAGGGGGCGCGGGCAGCCCCAGCATTTT	CASSPRGRGQPQHF
TRBD2	TRBV11-1	TRBJ2-3	many	TGTGCCAGCAGCCCCATCACTAGCGGGGCCACAGATACGCAGTATTTT	CASSPITSGATDTQYF
NA	TRBV29-1	TRBJ2-2	NA	TGCAGCGTTGGCGTGCCCGGCACCGGGAAGCTGTTTTTT	CSVGVPGTGKLFF
NA	TRBV7-9	TRBJ1-1	few	TGTGCCAGCAGTCCCCCACGGGCGGGGGTAACTGAAGCTTTCTTT	CASSPPRAGVTEAFF
TRBD2	TRBV20-1	TRBJ2-1	many	TGCAGTGCTCCCAATCCGGGACTAGCGGGAGTTACCTACAATGAGCAGTTCTTC	CSAPNPGLAGVTYNEQFF